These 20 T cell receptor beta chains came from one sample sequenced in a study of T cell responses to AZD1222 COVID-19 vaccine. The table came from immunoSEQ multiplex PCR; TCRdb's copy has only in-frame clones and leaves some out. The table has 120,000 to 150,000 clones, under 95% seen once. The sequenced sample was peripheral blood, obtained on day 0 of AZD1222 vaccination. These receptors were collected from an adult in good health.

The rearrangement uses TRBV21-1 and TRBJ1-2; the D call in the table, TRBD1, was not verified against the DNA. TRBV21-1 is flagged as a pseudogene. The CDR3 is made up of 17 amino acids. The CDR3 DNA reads TGTGCCAGCAGCAAAAGGGGGGGCACAGGGGGCTTTTATGGCTACACCTTC. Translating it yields CASSKRGGTGGFYGYTF.

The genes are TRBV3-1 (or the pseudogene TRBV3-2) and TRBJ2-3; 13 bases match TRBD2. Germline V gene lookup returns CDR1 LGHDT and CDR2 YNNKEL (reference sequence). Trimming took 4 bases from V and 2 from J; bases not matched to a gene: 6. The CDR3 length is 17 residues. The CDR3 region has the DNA TGTGCCAGCAGCCCACCTGGACTAGCGGGGGACACAGATACGCAGTATTTT. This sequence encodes CASSPPGLAGDTDTQYF.

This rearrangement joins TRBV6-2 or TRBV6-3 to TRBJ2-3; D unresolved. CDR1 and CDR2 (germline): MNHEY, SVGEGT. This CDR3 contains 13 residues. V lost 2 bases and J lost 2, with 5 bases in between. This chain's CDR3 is CASSYRFTDTQYF. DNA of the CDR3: TGTGCCAGCAGTTACCGATTCACAGATACGCAGTATTTT.

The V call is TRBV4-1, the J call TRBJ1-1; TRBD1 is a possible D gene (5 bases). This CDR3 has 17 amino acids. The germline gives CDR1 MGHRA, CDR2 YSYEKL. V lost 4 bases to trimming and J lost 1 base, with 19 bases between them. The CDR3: CASSLSAGEIWNTEAFF. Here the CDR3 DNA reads TGCGCCAGCAGCCTATCAGCGGGGGAGATCTGGAACACTGAAGCTTTCTTT.

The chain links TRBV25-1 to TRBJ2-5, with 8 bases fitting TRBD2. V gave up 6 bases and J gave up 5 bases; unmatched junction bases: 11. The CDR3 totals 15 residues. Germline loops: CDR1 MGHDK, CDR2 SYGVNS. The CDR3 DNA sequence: TGTGCCAGCAGCCCCGAAGGGCGGGAGGTCGAGACCCAGTACTTC. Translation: CASSPEGREVETQYF.

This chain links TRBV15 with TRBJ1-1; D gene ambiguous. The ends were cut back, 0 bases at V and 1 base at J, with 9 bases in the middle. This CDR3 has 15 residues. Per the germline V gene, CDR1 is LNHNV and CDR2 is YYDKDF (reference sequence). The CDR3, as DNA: TGTGCCACCAGCAGAGATCCAAGGACGAACACTGAAGCTTTCTTT. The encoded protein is CATSRDPRTNTEAFF.

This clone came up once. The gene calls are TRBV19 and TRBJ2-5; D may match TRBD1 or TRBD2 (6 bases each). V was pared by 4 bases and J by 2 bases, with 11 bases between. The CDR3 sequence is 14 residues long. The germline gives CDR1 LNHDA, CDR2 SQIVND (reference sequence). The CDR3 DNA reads TGTGCCAGTAGTAAGGGGGGACATCAAGAGACCCAGTACTTC. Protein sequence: CASSKGGHQETQYF.

CDR3 amino acids: CASSQGLHAGELFF. The CDR3 coding sequence is TGTGCCAGCAGCCAGGGACTTCACGCCGGGGAGCTGTTTTTT. V and J are TRBV11-2 and TRBJ2-2, with a tentative D call TRBD2 (6 bases). V was clipped by 5 bases and J by 6 bases, with 13 bases between them. In germline, CDR1 is SGHAT, CDR2 FQNNGV. The CDR3 contains 14 residues.

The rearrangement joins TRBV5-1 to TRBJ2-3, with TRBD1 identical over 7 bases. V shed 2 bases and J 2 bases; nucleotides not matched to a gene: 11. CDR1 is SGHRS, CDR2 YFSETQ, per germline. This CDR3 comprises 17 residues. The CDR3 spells CASSFSTPGQNTDTQYF. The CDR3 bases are TGCGCCAGCAGCTTTAGTACACCGGGACAGAACACAGATACGCAGTATTTT.

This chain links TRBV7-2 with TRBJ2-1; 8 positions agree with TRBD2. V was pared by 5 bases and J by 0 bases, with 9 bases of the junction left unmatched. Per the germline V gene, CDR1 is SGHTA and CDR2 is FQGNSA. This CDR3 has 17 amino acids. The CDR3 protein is CASSRREGSYSYNEQFF. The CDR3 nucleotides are TGTGCCAGCAGCCGTCGGGAGGGGTCCTACTCCTACAATGAGCAGTTCTTC.

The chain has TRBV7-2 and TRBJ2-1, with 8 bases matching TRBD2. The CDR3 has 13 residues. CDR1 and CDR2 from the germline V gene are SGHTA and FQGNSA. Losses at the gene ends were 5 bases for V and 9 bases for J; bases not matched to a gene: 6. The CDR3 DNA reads TGTGCCAGCAGCCTGGGCGGGAGGACTGAGCAGTTCTTC. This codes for CASSLGGRTEQFF.

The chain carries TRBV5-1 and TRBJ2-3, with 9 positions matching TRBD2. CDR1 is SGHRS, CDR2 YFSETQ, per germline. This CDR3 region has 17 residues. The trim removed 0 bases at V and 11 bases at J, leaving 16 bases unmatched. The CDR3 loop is CASSLGLAGEGFYGQYF. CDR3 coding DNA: TGCGCCAGCAGCTTGGGATTAGCGGGAGAGGGGTTCTATGGGCAGTATTTT. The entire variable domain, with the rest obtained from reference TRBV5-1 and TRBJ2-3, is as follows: KAGVTQTPRYLIKTRGQQVTLSCSPISGHRSVSWYQQTPGQGLQFLFEYFSETQRNKGNFPGRFSGRQFSNSRSEMNVSTLELGDSALYLCASSLGLAGEGFYGQYFGPGTRLTVL.

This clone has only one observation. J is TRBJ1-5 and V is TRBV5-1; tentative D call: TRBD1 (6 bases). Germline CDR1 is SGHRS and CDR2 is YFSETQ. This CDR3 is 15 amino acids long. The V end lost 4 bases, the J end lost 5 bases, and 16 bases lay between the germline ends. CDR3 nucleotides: TGCGCCAGCAGCCCGGCGGGGGGGGCACATCAGCCCCAGCATTTT. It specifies CASSPAGGAHQPQHF.

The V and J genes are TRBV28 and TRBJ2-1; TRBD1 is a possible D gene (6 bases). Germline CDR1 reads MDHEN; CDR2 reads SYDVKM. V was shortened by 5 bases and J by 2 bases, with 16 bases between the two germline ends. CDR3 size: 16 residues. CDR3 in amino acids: CASSPATGPPYNEQFF. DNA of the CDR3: TGTGCCAGCAGTCCAGCTACAGGGCCCCCCTACAATGAGCAGTTCTTC.

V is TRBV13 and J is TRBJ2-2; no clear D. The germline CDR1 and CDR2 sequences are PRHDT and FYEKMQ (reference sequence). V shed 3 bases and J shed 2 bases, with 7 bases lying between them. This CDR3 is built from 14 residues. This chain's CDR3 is CASSFERNTGELFF. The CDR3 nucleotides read TGTGCCAGCAGCTTCGAAAGAAACACCGGGGAGCTGTTTTTT.

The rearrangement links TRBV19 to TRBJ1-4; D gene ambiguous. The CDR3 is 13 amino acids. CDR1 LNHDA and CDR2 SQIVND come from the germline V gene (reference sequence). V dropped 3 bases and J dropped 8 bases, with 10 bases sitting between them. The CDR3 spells CASSMKRREKLFF. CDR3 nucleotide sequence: TGTGCCAGTAGTATGAAACGACGGGAAAAACTGTTTTTT.

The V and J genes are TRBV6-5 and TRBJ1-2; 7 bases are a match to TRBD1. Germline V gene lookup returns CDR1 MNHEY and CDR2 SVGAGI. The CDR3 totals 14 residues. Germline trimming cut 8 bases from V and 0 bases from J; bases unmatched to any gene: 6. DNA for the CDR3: TGTGCCAGCGGTCCGGGACAGTCTAACTATGGCTACACCTTC. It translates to CASGPGQSNYGYTF.

CDR3 in amino acids: CASGPRELGADTQYF. Here the CDR3 DNA reads TGTGCTAGTGGACCACGGGAGTTGGGGGCAGATACGCAGTATTTT. The chain combines TRBV12-5 with TRBJ2-3, with a tentative D call TRBD2 (6 bases). V lost 6 bases and J lost 4, with 17 bases in between. The CDR3 totals 15 residues. The germline CDR1 and CDR2 sequences are LGHNT and FRNRAP.

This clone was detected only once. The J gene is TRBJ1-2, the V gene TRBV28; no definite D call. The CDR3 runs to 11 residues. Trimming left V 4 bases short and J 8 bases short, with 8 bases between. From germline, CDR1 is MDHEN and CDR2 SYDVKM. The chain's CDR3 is CASSSRWGYTF. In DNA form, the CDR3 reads TGTGCCAGCAGTTCCCGATGGGGCTACACCTTC.

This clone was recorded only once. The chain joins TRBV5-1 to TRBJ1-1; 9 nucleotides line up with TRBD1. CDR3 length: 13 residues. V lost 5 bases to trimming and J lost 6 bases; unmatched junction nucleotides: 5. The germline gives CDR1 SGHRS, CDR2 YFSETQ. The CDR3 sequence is CASRFGTGPEAFF. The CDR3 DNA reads TGCGCCAGCAGATTCGGGACAGGGCCTGAAGCTTTCTTT.